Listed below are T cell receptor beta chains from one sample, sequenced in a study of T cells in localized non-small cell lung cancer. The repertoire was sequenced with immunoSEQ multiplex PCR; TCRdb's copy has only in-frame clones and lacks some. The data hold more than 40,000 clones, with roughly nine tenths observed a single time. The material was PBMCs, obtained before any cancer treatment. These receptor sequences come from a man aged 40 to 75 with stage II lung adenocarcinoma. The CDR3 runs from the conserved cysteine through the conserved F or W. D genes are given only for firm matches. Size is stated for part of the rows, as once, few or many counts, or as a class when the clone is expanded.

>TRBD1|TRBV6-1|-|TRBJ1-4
TGTGCCAGCAGTGACGCAGGGGGAGTTGAAAAACTGTTTTTT
CASSDAGGVEKLFF
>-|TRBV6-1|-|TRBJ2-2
TGTGCCAGCAGTCGAGGCGGGGAGCTGTTTTTT
CASSRGGELFF
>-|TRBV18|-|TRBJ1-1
TGTGCCAGCTCACCTAACCCCGACGGGAGCACTGAAGCTTTCTTT
CASSPNPDGSTEAFF
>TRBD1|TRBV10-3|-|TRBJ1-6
TGTGCCATCAGTGAGTCAGTAGGACAGGGTGGATCACCCCTCCACTTT
CAISESVGQGGSPLHF
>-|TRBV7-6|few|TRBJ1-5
TGTGCCAGCAGCTTGGAGGCAAATAGCAATCAGCCCCAGCATTTT
CASSLEANSNQPQHF
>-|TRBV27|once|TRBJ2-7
TGTGCCAGCAGTTTATCGGGGGGTCCAACCTACGAGCAGTACTTC
CASSLSGGPTYEQYF
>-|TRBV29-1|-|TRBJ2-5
TGCAGCGTTGGTTTCAGGGTTGAGACCCAGTACTTC
CSVGFRVETQYF
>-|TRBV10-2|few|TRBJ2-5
TGCGCCAGCAGTGCGGGCAGCCGCCAAGAGACCCAGTACTTC
CASSAGSRQETQYF
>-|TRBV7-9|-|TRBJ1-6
TGTGCCAGCACCGACATCCTTAATTCACCCCTCCACTTT
CASTDILNSPLHF
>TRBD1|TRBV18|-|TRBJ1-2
TGTGCCAGCTCACCGGACAGGGCTTTGGATGGCTACACCTTC
CASSPDRALDGYTF
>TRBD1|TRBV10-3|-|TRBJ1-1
TGTGCCATCAGTGCTGGACAGGGCCCTATGAACACTGAAGCTTTCTTT
CAISAGQGPMNTEAFF
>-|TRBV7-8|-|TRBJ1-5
TGTGCCAGCAGCTTAGGTCGGGAGAGCAATCAGCCCCAGCATTTT
CASSLGRESNQPQHF
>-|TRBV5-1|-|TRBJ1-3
TGCGCCAGCGCGGCAGGGAGCTCTGGAAACACCATATATTTT
CASAAGSSGNTIYF
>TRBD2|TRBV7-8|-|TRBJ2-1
TGTGCCAGCAGCTCGACAACTAGCGGGGGGGCCAATGAGCAGTTCTTC
CASSSTTSGGANEQFF
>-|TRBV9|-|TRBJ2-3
TGTGCCAGCAGCGCTAGGGCTAGCGCTTATACGCAGTATTTT
CASSARASAYTQYF
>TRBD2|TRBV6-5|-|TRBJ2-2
TGTGCCAGCAGTAGACTAGCCTTCACCGGGGAGCTGTTTTTT
CASSRLAFTGELFF
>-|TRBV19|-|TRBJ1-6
TGTGCCAGTACGCCCGATTGGAGCTCCTATAATTCACCCCTCCACTTT
CASTPDWSSYNSPLHF
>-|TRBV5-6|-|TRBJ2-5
TGTGCCAGCAGTACAGGGTACGGCGAAGAGACCCAGTACTTC
CASSTGYGEETQYF
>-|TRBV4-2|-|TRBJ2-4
TGTGCCAGCAGCCAAGAACAGCTCAGGGATATCCAAAACATTCAGTACTTC
CASSQEQLRDIQNIQYF
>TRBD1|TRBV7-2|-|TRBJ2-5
TGTGCCAGCAGCTCACGGGACAGGGTGGTCGGGACCCAGTACTTC
CASSSRDRVVGTQYF
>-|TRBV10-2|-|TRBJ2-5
TGCGCCAGCAGTTATAGGGAGACCCAGTACTTC
CASSYRETQYF
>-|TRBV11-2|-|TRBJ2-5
TGTGCCAGCAGCTTAGACTCCAGGACTGTTGGTGGGGAGACCCAGTACTTC
CASSLDSRTVGGETQYF
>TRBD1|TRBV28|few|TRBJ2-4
TGTGCCAGCAACGAGAGGGACAGAGAAAACATTCAGTACTTC
CASNERDRENIQYF
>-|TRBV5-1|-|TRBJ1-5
TGCGCCAGCAGCTTGGATGGGGGAGGACAGCCCCAGCATTTT
CASSLDGGGQPQHF
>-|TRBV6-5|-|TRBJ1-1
TGTGCCAGCAGTTACAGCCGAGAGGGGACGACTGAAGCTTTCTTT
CASSYSREGTTEAFF
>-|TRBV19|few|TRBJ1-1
TGTGCCAGTAGTATATATCCTCTTATTCGGGGGGTAAGTGAAGCTTTCTTT
CASSIYPLIRGVSEAFF
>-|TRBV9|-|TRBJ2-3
TGTGCCAGCAGCGTAGATTCGTGGGGGAACACAGATACGCAGTATTTT
CASSVDSWGNTDTQYF
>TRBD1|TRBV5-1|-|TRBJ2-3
TGCGCCAGCAGCCCATTTCCAGGGGGCGAAGTCACAGATACGCAGTATTTT
CASSPFPGGEVTDTQYF
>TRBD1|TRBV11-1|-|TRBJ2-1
TGTGCCAGCAGCTTAGAGACAGGGGACGACAATGAGCAGTTCTTC
CASSLETGDDNEQFF
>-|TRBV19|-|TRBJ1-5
TGTGCCAGTAGTATTAAATATGCAGTTGGCGTGAATCAGCCCCAGCATTTT
CASSIKYAVGVNQPQHF